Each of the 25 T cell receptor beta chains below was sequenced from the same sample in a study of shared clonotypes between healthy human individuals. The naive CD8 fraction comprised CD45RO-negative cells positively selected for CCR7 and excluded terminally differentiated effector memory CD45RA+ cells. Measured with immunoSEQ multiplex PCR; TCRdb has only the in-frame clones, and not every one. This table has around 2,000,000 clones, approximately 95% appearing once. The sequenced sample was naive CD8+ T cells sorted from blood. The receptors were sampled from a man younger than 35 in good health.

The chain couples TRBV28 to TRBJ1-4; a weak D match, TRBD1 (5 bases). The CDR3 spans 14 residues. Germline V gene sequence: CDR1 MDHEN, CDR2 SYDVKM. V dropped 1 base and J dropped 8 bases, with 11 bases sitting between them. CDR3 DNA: TGTGCCAGCAGTTTATCGGGGGTAGGGGAAAAACTGTTTTTT. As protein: CASSLSGVGEKLFF.

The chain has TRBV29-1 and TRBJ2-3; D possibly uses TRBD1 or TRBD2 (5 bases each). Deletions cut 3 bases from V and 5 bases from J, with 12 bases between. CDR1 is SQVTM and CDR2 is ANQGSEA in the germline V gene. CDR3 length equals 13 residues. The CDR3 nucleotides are TGCAGCGTTGACGGACTGGGGGAAGATACGCAGTATTTT. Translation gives CSVDGLGEDTQYF.

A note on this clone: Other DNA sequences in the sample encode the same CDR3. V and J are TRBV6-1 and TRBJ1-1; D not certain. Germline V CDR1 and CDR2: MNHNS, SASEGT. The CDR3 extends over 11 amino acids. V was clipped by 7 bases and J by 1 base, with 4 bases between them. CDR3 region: CASTENTEAFF. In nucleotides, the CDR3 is TGTGCCAGCACGGAGAACACTGAAGCTTTCTTT.

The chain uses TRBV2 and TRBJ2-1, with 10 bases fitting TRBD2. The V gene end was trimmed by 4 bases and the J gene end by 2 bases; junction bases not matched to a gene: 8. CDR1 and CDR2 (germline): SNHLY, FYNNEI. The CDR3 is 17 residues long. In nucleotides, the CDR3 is TGTGCCAGCAGTGGTCTAGCGGGAGAGATCCCCTACAATGAGCAGTTCTTC. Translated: CASSGLAGEIPYNEQFF.

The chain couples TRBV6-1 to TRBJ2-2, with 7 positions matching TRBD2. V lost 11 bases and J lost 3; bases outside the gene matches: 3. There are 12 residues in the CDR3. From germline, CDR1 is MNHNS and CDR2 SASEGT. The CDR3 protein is CAVRGDTGELFF. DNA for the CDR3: TGTGCCGTACGGGGGGACACCGGGGAGCTGTTTTTT.

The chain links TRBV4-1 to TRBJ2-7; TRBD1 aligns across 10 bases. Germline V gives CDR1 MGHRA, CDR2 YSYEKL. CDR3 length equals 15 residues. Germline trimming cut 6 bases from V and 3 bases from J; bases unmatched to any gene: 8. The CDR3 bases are TGCGCCAGCAGTCTAAAGACAGGGGGCCTCTACGAGCAGTACTTC. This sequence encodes CASSLKTGGLYEQYF.

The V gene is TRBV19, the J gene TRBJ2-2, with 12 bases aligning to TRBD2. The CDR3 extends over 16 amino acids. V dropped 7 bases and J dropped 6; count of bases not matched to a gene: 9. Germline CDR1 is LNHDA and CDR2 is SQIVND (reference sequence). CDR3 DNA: TGTGCCAGTACCACACTAGCGGGAGGACGATCCGGGGAGCTGTTTTTT. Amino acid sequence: CASTTLAGGRSGELFF.

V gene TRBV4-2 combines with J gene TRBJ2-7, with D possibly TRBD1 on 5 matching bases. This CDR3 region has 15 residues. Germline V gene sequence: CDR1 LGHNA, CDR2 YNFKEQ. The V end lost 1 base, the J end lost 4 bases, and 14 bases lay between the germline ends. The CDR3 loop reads CASSQVAGSGYEQYF. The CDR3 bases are TGTGCCAGCAGCCAAGTGGCAGGGTCGGGTTACGAGCAGTACTTC.

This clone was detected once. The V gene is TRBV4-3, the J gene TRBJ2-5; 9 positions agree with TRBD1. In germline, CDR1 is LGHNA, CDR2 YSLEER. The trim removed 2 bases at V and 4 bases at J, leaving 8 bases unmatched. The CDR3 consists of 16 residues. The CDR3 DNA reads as TGCGCCAGCAGCCAATTACCGGGACAGGGTAGAGAGACCCAGTACTTC. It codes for CASSQLPGQGRETQYF.

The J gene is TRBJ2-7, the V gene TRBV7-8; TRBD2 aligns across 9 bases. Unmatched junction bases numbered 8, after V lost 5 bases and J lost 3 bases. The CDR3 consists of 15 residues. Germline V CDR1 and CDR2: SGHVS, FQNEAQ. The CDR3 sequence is CASSRGAGGIYEQYF. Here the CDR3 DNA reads TGTGCCAGCAGCCGCGGAGCGGGAGGAATCTACGAGCAGTACTTC.

The CDR3 region has the DNA TGTGCCAGCAGTGCCTGGACAGGCAATAATTCACCCCTCCACTTT. Its translation: CASSAWTGNNSPLHF. This chain links TRBV6-6 with TRBJ1-6; TRBD1 matches at 7 bases. Germline CDR1 reads MNHNY; CDR2 reads SVGAGI (reference sequence). Trimming removed 5 bases from V and 5 bases from J; junction bases left unmatched: 6. The CDR3 runs to 15 residues.

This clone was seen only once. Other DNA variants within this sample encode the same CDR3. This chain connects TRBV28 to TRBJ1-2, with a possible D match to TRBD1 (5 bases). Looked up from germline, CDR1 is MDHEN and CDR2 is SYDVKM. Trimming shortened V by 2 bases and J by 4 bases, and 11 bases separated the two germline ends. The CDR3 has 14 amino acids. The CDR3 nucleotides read TGTGCCAGCAGTTTACGGGGGGGTTCCTATGGCTACACCTTC. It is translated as CASSLRGGSYGYTF.

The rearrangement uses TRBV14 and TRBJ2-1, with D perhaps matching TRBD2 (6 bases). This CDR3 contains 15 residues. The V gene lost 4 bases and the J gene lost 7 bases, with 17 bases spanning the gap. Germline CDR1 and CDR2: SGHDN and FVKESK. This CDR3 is CASSRPGTGENEQFF. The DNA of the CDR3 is TGTGCCAGCAGCCGACCCGGGACGGGAGAAAATGAGCAGTTCTTC.

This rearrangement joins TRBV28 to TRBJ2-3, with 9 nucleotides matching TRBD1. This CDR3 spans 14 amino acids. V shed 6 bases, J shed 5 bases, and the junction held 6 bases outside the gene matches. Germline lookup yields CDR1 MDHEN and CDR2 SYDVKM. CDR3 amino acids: CASSVQGAGDTQYF. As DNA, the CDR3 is TGTGCCAGCAGCGTACAGGGGGCAGGAGATACGCAGTATTTT. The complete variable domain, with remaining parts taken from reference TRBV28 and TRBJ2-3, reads DVKVTQSSRYLVKRTGEKVFLECVQDMDHENMFWYRQDPGLGLRLIYFSYDVKMKEKGDIPEGYSVSREKKERFSLILESASTNQTSMYLCASSVQGAGDTQYFGPGTRLTVL.

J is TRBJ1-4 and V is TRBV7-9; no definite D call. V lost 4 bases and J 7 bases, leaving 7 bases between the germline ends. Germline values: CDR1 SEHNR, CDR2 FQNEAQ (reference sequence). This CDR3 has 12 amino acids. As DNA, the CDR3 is TGTGCCAGCAGCTCCGGTTTTGAAAAACTGTTTTTT. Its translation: CASSSGFEKLFF.

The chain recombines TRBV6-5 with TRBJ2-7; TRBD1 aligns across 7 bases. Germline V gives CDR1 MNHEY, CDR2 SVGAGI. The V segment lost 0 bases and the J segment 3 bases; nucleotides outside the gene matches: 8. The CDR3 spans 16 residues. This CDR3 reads CASSYSPTGVDYEQYF. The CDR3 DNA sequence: TGTGCCAGCAGTTACTCTCCCACAGGGGTAGACTACGAGCAGTACTTC.

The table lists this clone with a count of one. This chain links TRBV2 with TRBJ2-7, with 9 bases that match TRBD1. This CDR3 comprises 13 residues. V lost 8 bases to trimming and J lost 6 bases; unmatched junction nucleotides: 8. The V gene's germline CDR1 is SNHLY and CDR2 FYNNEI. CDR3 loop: CASPTGQGVEQYF. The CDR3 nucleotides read TGTGCCAGCCCTACGGGACAGGGAGTCGAGCAGTACTTC.

The CDR3 is CASSQLAGETDTQYF. CDR3 coding DNA: TGTGCCAGCAGTCAACTAGCGGGAGAGACAGATACGCAGTATTTT. The chain joins TRBV9 to TRBJ2-3; 11 nucleotides align to TRBD2. Germline V lookup: CDR1 SGDLS, CDR2 YYNGEE. The CDR3 is made up of 15 amino acids. V was clipped by 5 bases and J by 3 bases; unmatched bases: 5.

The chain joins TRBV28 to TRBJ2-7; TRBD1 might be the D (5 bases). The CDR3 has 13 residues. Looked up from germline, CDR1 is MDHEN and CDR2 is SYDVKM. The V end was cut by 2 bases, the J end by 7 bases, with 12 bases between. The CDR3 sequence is CASSLPQVIEQYF. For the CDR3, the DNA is TGTGCCAGCAGTTTACCACAGGTCATAGAGCAGTACTTC.

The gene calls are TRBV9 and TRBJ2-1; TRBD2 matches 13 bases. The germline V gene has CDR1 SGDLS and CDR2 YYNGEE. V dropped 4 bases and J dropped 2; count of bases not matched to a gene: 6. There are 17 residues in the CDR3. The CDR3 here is CASSPGLAGVPYNEQFF. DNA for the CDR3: TGTGCCAGCAGCCCAGGACTAGCGGGAGTCCCCTACAATGAGCAGTTCTTC.

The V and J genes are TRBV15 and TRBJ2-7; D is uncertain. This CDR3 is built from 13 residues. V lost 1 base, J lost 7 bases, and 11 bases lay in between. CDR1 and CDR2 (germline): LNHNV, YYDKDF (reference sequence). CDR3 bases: TGTGCCACCAGCAGAGCCTCTGGGCGAGAGCAGTACTTC. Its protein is CATSRASGREQYF.

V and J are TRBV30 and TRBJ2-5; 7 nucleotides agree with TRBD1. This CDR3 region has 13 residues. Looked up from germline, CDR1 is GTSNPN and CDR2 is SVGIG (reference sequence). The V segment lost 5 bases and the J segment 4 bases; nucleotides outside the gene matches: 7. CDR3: CAWERGGGETQYF. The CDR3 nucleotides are TGTGCCTGGGAGCGAGGGGGCGGAGAGACCCAGTACTTC.

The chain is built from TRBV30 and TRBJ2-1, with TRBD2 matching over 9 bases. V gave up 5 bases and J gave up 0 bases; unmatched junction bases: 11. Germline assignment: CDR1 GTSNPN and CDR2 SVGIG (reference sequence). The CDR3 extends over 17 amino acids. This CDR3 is CAWVPLAGISSYNEQFF. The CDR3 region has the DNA TGTGCCTGGGTCCCCCTAGCGGGGATCAGCTCCTACAATGAGCAGTTCTTC.

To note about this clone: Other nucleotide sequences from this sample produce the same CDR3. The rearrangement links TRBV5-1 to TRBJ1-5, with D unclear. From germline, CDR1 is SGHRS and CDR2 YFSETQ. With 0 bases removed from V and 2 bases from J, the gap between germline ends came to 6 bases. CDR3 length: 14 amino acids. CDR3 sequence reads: CASSLEGGNQPQHF. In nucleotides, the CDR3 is TGCGCCAGCAGCTTGGAGGGAGGCAATCAGCCCCAGCATTTT. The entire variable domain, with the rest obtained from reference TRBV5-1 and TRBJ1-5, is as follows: KAGVTQTPRYLIKTRGQQVTLSCSPISGHRSVSWYQQTPGQGLQFLFEYFSETQRNKGNFPGRFSGRQFSNSRSEMNVSTLELGDSALYLCASSLEGGNQPQHFGDGTRLSIL.

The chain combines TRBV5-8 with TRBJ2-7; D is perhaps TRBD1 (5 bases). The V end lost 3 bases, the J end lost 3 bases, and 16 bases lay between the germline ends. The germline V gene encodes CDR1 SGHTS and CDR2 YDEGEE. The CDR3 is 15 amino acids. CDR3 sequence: CASSCPPQGVYEQYF. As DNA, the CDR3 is TGTGCCAGCAGCTGCCCTCCCCAGGGTGTCTACGAGCAGTACTTC.